The entry below gives a single T cell receptor beta chain sequence along with its context. This clonotype was recorded a few times. Its target antigen remains unknown. The sample holds no much larger clone one base away, and base qualities are not on file. Taken from cysteine to phenylalanine, the CDR3 has 15 residues. Only CDR3 DNA is held: 45 bases, read in frame from base 1. V is pruned by 0 bases and J by 14 bases, leaving 7 bases of the junction without a gene match. From a lookup of the germline V gene, CDR1 and CDR2 are SGHRS and YFSETQ. The entry originates in a study of CD8 T cells in ankylosing spondylitis (dated by TCRdb to 2017 to 2019). Regarding the research as a whole: The study profiled T cell receptor beta repertoires in healthy donors and ankylosing spondylitis patients to find disease-linked TCR variants. The whole study cohort included 95 to 130 healthy donors and 20 to 25 ankylosing spondylitis patients. Samples of peripheral blood were taken, and for ankylosing spondylitis patients, synovial fluid was collected as well. Study-level results and caveats: Some TCR beta motif variants had previously been reported in synovial fluid and blood of reactive arthritis patients, which suggested common disease-initiation mechanisms. The disease-linked clones had a CD8+ phenotype and were found at relatively low frequencies in peripheral blood. Significant enrichment of the disease-linked clones was reported in matched synovial fluid samples from ankylosing spondylitis patients. Blood from ankylosing spondylitis patients appeared to be characterized by a TCR beta motif composed of about eight highly homologous amino acid variants.

TCRdb shows the sequencer as Illumina HiSeq 2500. Quantitative 5'-RACE with molecular barcodes was used to prepare TCR beta libraries. The source study handled its data this way. Disease-linked TCR variants were identified with a new computational method built on a probabilistic model of VDJ rearrangement. The public sequencing data were trimmed at Q25 with fastp and processed into clonotypes with MiXCR by TCRdb, which kept only in-frame beta chains. Identical CDR3 proteins give one entry, which carries the most common genes and DNA. In this record, the V and J calls reflect TCRdb's handling and not the investigators' own analysis. The sample contains 250,000 to 400,000 distinct CDR3 sequences, approximately 10% of them found a single time. Roughly 9.1% of the sample is taken by the ten largest.

The sample consisted of blood, either unsorted or a sorted T cell fraction (not recorded which). This TCR derives from a female donor with ankylosing spondylitis or in good health (not recorded which). Here the chain combines TRBV5-1 and TRBJ2-1; 14 central nucleotides agree with TRBD2. The DNA sequence is TGCGCCAGCAGCTTGGGGGGACTAGCGGGAGAATGGAAGTTCTTC. The encoded protein is CASSLGGLAGEWKFF.